This TCR beta chain was sequenced for a study of blood T cell repertoires in COVID-19. Study-level information: COVID-19 samples collected from the United States, Italy and Spain covered acute and convalescent phases. The cDNA or gDNA used as material had been derived from T cells, B-cell-depleted T cells, or PBMCs.

The authors' processing: Reference gene primer amplification gave nucleated cell count estimates. TCRdb's table, derived via immunoSEQ multiplex PCR, lists solely in-frame clones and lacks some. V, J and clone size are taken as reported in that table, and D and trimming were inferred from the DNA itself. The sample lists 100,000 to 150,000 clones, about 79% occurring once. Germline lookup yields CDR1 DFQATT and CDR2 SNEGSKA (reference sequence). The V gene end was trimmed by 6 bases and the J gene end by 8 bases; junction bases not matched to a gene: 6. The CDR3 runs to 11 residues. The source material was peripheral blood. The TCR comes from a man in his forties or fifties with active or convalescent COVID-19. V usage is TRBV20-1 and J usage is TRBJ1-2, with TRBD1 matching over 7 bases. The CDR3 region has the DNA TGCAGTGCGGGACAGAGGGAGGGCTACACCTTC. Its protein is CSAGQREGYTF.